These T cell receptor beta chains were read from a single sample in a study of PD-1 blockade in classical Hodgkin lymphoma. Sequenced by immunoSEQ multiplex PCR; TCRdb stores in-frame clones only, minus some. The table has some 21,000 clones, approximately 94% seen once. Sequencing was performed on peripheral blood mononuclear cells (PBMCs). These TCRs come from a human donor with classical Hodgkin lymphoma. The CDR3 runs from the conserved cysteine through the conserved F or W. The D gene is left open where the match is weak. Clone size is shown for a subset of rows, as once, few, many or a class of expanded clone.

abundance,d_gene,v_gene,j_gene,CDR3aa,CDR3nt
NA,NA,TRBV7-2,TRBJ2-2,CASSLTGASPGELFF,TGTGCCAGCAGCTTAACCGGGGCCTCCCCCGGGGAGCTGTTTTTT
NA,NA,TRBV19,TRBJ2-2,CASTLGTYTGELFF,TGTGCCAGTACCCTGGGAACGTACACCGGGGAGCTGTTTTTT
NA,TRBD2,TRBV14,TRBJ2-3,CASSPSGGADTQYF,TGTGCCAGCAGCCCGAGCGGGGGGGCAGATACGCAGTATTTT
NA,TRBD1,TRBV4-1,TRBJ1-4,CASSQDRGGGATNEKLFF,TGCGCCAGCAGCCAAGATCGTGGAGGGGGCGCAACTAATGAAAAACTGTTTTTT
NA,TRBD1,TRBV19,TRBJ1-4,CASSVTGATNEKLFF,TGTGCCAGTAGCGTCACAGGGGCAACTAATGAAAAACTGTTTTTT
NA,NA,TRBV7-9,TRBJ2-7,CASSPNYEQYF,TGTGCCAGCAGCCCCAACTACGAGCAGTACTTC
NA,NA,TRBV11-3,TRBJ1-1,CASSLTGFTEAFF,TGTGCCAGCAGCCTAACAGGGTTCACTGAAGCTTTCTTT
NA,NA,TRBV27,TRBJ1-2,CATSTRTPDYGYTF,TGTGCCACCTCAACCCGGACGCCGGACTATGGCTACACCTTC
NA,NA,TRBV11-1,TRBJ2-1,CASGHHPDDEQFF,TGTGCCAGCGGCCACCACCCGGACGATGAGCAGTTCTTC
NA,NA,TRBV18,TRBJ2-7,CASSPPLGAYEQYF,TGTGCCAGCTCACCACCGTTAGGAGCCTACGAGCAGTACTTC
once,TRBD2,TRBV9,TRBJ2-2,CASSPGTRNTGELFF,TGTGCCAGCAGCCCCGGGACTAGGAACACCGGGGAGCTGTTTTTT
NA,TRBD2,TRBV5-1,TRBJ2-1,CASSSRRGSSYNEQFF,TGCGCCAGCAGCTCGAGGCGGGGGAGCTCCTACAATGAGCAGTTCTTC
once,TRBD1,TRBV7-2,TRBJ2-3,CASSPGQGEKDTQYF,TGTGCCAGCAGCCCAGGACAGGGGGAAAAAGATACGCAGTATTTT
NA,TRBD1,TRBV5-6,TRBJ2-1,CASSLEAGGANEQFF,TGTGCCAGCAGCTTGGAGGCAGGGGGCGCGAATGAGCAGTTCTTC
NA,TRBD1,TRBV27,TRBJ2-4,CASSWTGGGIQYF,TGTGCCAGCAGTTGGACAGGGGGCGGCATTCAGTACTTC